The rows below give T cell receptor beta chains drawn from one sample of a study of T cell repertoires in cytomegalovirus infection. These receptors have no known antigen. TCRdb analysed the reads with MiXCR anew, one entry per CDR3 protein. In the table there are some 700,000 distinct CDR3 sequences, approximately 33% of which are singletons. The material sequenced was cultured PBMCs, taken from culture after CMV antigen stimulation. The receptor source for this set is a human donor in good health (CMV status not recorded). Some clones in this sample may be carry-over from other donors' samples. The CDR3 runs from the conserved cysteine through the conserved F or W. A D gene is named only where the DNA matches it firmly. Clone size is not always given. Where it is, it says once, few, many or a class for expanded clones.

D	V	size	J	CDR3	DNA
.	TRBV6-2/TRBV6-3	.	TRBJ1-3	CASRMASGNTIYF	TGTGCCAGCCGAATGGCGTCTGGAAACACCATATATTTT
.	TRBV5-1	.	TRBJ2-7	CASSLSSLRSGQYF	TGCGCCAGCAGCTTATCCTCTTTGAGGTCTGGGCAGTACTTC
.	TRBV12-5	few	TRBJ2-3	CASGLVLSRRTDTQYF	TGTGCTAGTGGTTTGGTACTTTCCCGACGCACAGATACGCAGTATTTT
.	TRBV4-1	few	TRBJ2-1	CASSQVRIAAYNEQFF	TGCGCCAGCAGCCAGGTGCGAATAGCAGCCTACAATGAGCAGTTCTTC
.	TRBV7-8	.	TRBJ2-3	CASSLPPADTQYF	TGTGCCAGCAGCTTACCCCCAGCAGATACGCAGTATTTT
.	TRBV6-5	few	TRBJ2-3	CASTNRGGGGDTQYF	TGTGCCAGCACCAACCGGGGCGGCGGTGGAGATACGCAGTATTTT
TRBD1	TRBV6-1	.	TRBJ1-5	CASSGQGANQPQHF	TGTGCCAGCAGCGGACAGGGGGCAAACCAGCCCCAGCATTTT
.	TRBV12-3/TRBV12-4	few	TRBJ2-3	CASTRPGTDTQYF	TGTGCCAGCACCCGGCCTGGCACAGATACGCAGTATTTT
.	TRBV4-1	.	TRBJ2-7	CASSQLVGRSGEQYF	TGCGCCAGCAGCCAACTCGTGGGCAGGTCGGGCGAGCAGTACTTC
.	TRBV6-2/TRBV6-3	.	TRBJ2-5	CASSSQGLPETQYF	TGTGCCAGCAGTTCCCAGGGACTTCCAGAGACCCAGTACTTC
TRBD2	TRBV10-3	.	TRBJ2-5	CAMGTSRGETQYF	TGTGCCATGGGGACTAGTCGGGGGGAGACCCAGTACTTC
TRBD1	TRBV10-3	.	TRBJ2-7	CAISEWGQGTEQYF	TGTGCCATCAGTGAGTGGGGACAGGGGACCGAGCAGTACTTC
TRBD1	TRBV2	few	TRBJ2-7	CASNVRDRESYEQYF	TGTGCCAGCAATGTAAGGGACAGAGAATCCTACGAGCAGTACTTC
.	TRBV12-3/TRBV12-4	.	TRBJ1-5	CASSPKVPSGQPQHF	TGTGCCAGCAGCCCCAAAGTGCCCTCTGGGCAGCCCCAGCATTTT
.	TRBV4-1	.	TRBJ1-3	CASSQFGLTGNTIYF	TGCGCCAGCAGCCAATTTGGGTTAACTGGAAACACCATATATTTT
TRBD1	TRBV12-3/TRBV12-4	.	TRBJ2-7	CASSPSTGTVGSYEQYF	TGTGCCAGCAGTCCTTCGACAGGGACGGTCGGTTCCTACGAGCAGTACTTC
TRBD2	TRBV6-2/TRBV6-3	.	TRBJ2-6	CASSYVGGRLDPSGANVLTF	TGTGCCAGCAGTTACGTCGGCGGGAGGCTAGATCCCTCTGGGGCCAACGTCCTGACTTTC
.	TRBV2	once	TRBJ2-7	CASSERSRSGEQYF	TGTGCCAGCAGTGAAAGGTCTAGAAGCGGCGAGCAGTACTTC
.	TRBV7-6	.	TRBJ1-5	CASSFWTDPNQPQHF	TGTGCCAGCAGCTTCTGGACTGACCCCAATCAGCCCCAGCATTTT
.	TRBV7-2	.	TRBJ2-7	CASSLAGWASSYEQYF	TGTGCCAGCAGCTTAGCAGGTTGGGCCAGTTCCTACGAGCAGTACTTC
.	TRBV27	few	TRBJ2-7	CASSLVRGREQYF	TGTGCCAGCAGTTTGGTGCGGGGGCGGGAGCAGTACTTC
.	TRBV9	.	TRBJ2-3	CASSVGGPTDTQYF	TGTGCCAGCAGCGTCGGGGGACCCACAGATACGCAGTATTTT
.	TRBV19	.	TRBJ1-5	CASSERTGSQQPQHF	TGTGCCAGTAGTGAAAGAACGGGAAGCCAACAGCCCCAGCATTTT
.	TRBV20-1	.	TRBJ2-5	CSTAGHIKETQYF	TGCAGTACTGCGGGACACATTAAGGAGACCCAGTACTTC
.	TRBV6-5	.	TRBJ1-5	CASRRDTSAYQPQHF	TGTGCCAGCAGGAGGGACACGTCGGCTTATCAGCCCCAGCATTTT
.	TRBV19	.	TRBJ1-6	CASSIGTDSPLHF	TGTGCCAGTAGTATTGGAACCGATTCACCCCTCCACTTT
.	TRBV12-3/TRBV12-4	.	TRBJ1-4	CASSLRETLFF	TGTGCCAGCAGTTTGCGGGAAACACTGTTTTTT
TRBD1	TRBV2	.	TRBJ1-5	CASRGGFRSNQPQHF	TGTGCCAGCAGAGGGGGCTTCCGGTCCAATCAGCCCCAGCATTTT
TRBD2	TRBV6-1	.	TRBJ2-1	CASSEWGRWLAVNEQFF	TGTGCCAGCAGTGAGTGGGGGAGGTGGCTAGCGGTGAATGAGCAGTTCTTC
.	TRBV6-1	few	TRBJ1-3	CASSREAADFAIYF	TGTGCCAGCAGCAGGGAAGCGGCGGATTTCGCCATATATTTT
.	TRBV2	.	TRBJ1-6	CASSEKSLRFPSFNSPLHF	TGTGCCAGCAGCGAAAAAAGTCTCAGGTTCCCTTCCTTTAATTCACCCCTCCACTTT
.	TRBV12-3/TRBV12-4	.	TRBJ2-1	CASSFGSKRAYNEQFF	TGTGCCAGCAGTTTCGGCTCGAAGCGGGCCTACAATGAGCAGTTCTTC
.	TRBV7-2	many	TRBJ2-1	CASSLLARGGLNDEQFF	TGTGCCAGCAGCTTATTAGCCAGGGGGGGCCTCAATGATGAGCAGTTCTTC
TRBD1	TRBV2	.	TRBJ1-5	CASSPTGGVANQPQHF	TGTGCCAGCAGTCCCACAGGGGGGGTGGCAAATCAGCCCCAGCATTTT
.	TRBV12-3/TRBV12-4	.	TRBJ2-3	CASSLPGFYADTQYF	TGTGCCAGCAGTTTGCCAGGGTTTTACGCAGATACGCAGTATTTT
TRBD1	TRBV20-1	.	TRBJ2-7	CSARRTGRNEQYF	TGCAGTGCTAGAAGGACAGGGAGGAACGAGCAGTACTTC
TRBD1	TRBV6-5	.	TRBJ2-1	CASRTGALYNEQFF	TGTGCCAGTCGGACAGGGGCCCTCTACAATGAGCAGTTCTTC
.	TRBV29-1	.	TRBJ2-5	CSVETAGYQETQYF	TGCAGCGTTGAAACGGCAGGGTACCAAGAGACCCAGTACTTC
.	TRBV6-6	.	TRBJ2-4	CASREDTLRSKNIQYF	TGTGCCAGCAGGGAAGACACCCTTCGCTCCAAAAACATTCAGTACTTC
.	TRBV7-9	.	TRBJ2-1	CASSLLPLDGHNEQFF	TGTGCCAGCAGCTTGCTCCCTCTTGACGGACACAATGAGCAGTTCTTC
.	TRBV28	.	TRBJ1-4	CASSLIRGTNEKLFF	TGTGCCAGCAGTTTAATCCGGGGAACTAATGAAAAACTGTTTTTT
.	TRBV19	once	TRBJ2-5	CASSTDGNQETQYF	TGTGCCAGTAGTACGGACGGGAACCAAGAGACCCAGTACTTC
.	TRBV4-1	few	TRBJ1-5	CASSQGSSNQPQHF	TGCGCCAGCAGCCAAGGCTCTAGCAATCAGCCCCAGCATTTT